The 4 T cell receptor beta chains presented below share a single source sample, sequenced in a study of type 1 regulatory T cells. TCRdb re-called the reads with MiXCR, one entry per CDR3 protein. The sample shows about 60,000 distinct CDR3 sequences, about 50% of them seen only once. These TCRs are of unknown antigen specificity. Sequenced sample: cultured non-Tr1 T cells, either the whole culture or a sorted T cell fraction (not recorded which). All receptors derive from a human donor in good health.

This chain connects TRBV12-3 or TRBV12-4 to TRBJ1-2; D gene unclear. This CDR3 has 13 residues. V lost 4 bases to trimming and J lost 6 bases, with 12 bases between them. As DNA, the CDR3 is TGTGCCAGCAGTTCGAGGGTCCTGCATGGCTACACCTTC. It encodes CASSSRVLHGYTF.

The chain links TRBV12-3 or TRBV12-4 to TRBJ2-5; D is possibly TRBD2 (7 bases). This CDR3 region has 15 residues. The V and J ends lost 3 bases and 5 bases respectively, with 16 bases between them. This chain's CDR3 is CASSFGTGGRETQYF. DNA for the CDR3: TGTGCCAGCAGTTTTGGAACGGGGGGCCGGGAGACCCAGTACTTC.

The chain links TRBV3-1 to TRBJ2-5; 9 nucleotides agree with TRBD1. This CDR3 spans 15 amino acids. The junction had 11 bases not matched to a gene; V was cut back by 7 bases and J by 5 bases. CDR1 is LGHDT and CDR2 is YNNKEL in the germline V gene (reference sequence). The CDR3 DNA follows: TGTGCCAGCACCACCGGGACAGGGACCTACGAGACCCAGTACTTC. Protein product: CASTTGTGTYETQYF.

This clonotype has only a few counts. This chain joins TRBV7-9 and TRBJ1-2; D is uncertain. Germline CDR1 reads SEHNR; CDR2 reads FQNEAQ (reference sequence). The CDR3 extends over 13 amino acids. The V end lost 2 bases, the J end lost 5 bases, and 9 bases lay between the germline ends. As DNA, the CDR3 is TGTGCCAGCAGCTTATCCGCCGGGTATGGCTACACCTTC. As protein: CASSLSAGYGYTF.